This entry concerns a single T cell receptor beta chain. Its target is unknown. These data originate in a study of blood T cells in healthy people across ages. Study-wide background: Template switching recovered approximately one barcoded beta molecule for every two T cells. Whole-study findings and limits: The study lacked donor CMV status, which possibly confounded expanded clonotype changes.

Using a J-beta primer mix together with a sample-barcoded 5' primer, a second PCR was run for roughly 6 to 12 cycles. TCRdb itself ran the 5' RACE reads through MiXCR, one entry per CDR3 protein. Found here are 600,000 to 850,000 distinct CDR3 sequences, around 46% of them singletons; the top ten hold less than 25%. Deletions cut 6 bases from V and 2 bases from J, with 15 bases between. The CDR3 has 15 amino acids. Germline CDR1 is MNHEY and CDR2 is SVGEGT. The V gene is TRBV6-2 or TRBV6-3, the J gene TRBJ2-3; D may be TRBD2 (5 bases). The sample taken for sequencing was blood. This clonotype was sampled from a woman aged 55-70 years in good health. This CDR3 reads CASREGWLATDTQYF. In DNA form, the CDR3 reads TGTGCCAGCAGAGAAGGTTGGCTAGCCACAGATACGCAGTATTTT.